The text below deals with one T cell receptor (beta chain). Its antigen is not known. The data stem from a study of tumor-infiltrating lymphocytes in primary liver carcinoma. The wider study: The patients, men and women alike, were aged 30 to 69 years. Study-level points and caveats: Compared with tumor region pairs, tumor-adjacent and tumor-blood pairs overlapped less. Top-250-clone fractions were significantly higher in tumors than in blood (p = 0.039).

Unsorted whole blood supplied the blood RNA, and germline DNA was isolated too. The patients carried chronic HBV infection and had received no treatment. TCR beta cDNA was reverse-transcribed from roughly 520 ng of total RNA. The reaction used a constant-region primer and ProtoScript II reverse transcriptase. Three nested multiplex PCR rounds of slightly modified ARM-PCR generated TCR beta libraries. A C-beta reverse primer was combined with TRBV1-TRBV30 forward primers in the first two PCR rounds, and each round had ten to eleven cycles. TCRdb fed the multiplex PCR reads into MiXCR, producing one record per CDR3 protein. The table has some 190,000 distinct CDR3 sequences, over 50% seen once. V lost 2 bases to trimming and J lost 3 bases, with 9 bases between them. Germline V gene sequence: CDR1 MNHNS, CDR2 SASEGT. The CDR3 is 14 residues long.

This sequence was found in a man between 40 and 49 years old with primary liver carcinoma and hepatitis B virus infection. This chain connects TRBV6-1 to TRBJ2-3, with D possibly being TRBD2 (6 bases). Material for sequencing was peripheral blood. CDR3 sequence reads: CASSENRGTDTQYF. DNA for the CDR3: TGTGCCAGCAGTGAAAACCGGGGGACAGATACGCAGTATTTT.